A selection of T cell receptor beta chains follows, all from one sample in a study of blood T cell repertoires in COVID-19. Clones were sequenced by immunoSEQ multiplex PCR, and TCRdb holds only the in-frame ones, with some missing. This table holds roughly 100,000 clones, over 65% found once. Sequences were obtained from peripheral blood. These receptor sequences come from a human donor in a cohort sampled during active COVID-19. The CDR3 runs from the conserved cysteine through the conserved F or W. The D gene is left open where the match is weak. The size of a clone is reported for some rows only, either as once, few or many, or as a class for expanded clones.

>TRBV5-1|TRBJ2-3|once|TRBD2|15
TGCGCCAGCAGCCTCCAGCGGGGGGACACAGATACGCAGTATTTT
CASSLQRGDTDTQYF
>TRBV21-1|TRBJ1-1|NA|NA|15
TGTGCCAGCAGCAGAACAGGGCGCATGAACACTGAAGCTTTCTTT
CASSRTGRMNTEAFF
>TRBV11-2|TRBJ2-7|NA|TRBD1|17
TGTGCCAGCAGCCCGGGACAGGGCAAGTACTTCTCCTACGAGCAGTACTTC
CASSPGQGKYFSYEQYF
>TRBV7-2|TRBJ2-5|NA|NA|15
TGTGCCAGCAGGCAAACGCGGATCCTTCAAGAGACCCAGTACTTC
CASRQTRILQETQYF
>TRBV9|TRBJ2-5|NA|TRBD1|16
TGTGCCAGCAGCGTAGTTCCGGGACAGCTCCAAGAGACCCAGTACTTC
CASSVVPGQLQETQYF
>TRBV5-6|TRBJ2-1|NA|TRBD1|17
TGTGCCAGCAGCTTGGGAGGGACAGGGCGAGGGTACAATGAGCAGTTCTTC
CASSLGGTGRGYNEQFF
>TRBV4-1|TRBJ2-1|many|TRBD1|16
TGCGCCAGCAGCCTTCAAACAGGGGGCACCTACAATGAGCAGTTCTTC
CASSLQTGGTYNEQFF
>TRBV28|TRBJ1-2|NA|TRBD1|15
TGTGCCAGCAGACTTCCTCTGACAGGGGGGGTAGGCTACACCTTC
CASRLPLTGGVGYTF
>TRBV5-5|TRBJ1-2|NA|TRBD1|15
TGTGCCAGCAGCGTAACAGGGGAGGAGAGCTATGGCTACACCTTC
CASSVTGEESYGYTF
>TRBV11-2|TRBJ1-5|NA|NA|15
TGTGCCAGCAGCTTAAGCAGCGTTTCGGGGCAGCCCCAGCATTTT
CASSLSSVSGQPQHF